This T cell receptor beta chain was obtained from a study of technical replicates of blood from a few donors (dated by TCRdb to the late 2010s). Remarks on this clone: Its antigen is currently not known. No clone much larger than this one lies a single base away; base qualities are absent.

A distance of 14 bases separates the germline ends of V and J, which lose 5 bases and 3 bases respectively. Counted from cysteine to phenylalanine, this CDR3 has 14 amino acids. Only CDR3 DNA is held: 42 bases, read in frame from base 1. CDR1 SGHRS and CDR2 YFSETQ were looked up in the germline V gene. The receptor library was made with the immunoSEQ multiplex PCR assay. What TCRdb holds here is the immuneACCESS table cut down to in-frame rearrangements. Part of the clones is not present; checked against another copy, under half of the missing clones reflect an unresolved V gene, and the others are unexplained. Recorded for this sample are roughly 68,000 clones; approximately 91% of them occurred a single time. The top ten hold roughly 4.7% of the sample.

This sequence was found in a human donor in good health. Some clones in this sample may be carry-over from other donors' samples. Sequencing was performed on PBMCs. The chain links TRBV5-1 with TRBJ1-2; TRBD1 is perhaps the D gene, given 6 matching bases. The CDR3 corresponds to CASRSGGSHYGYTF. The nucleotide sequence is TGCGCCAGCAGGTCGGGGGGCAGCCACTATGGCTACACCTTC.